A selection of T cell receptor beta chains follows, all from one sample in a study of T-cell reconstitution after alpha-beta-depleted transplantation in children. TCRdb re-analysed the PCR reads in MiXCR, keeping a single row per CDR3 protein. This table holds 240,000 or so distinct CDR3 sequences, 12% found once. Sample: PBMCs from the stem cell graft donor, taken from the stem cell graft. Source of these receptors: a human donor who donated a stem cell graft to a child with acute lymphoblastic leukemia. Both conserved end residues are part of each CDR3. Each record gives: D gene, J gene, V gene, clone size, CDR3 DNA, CDR3 protein. The D gene is left open where the match is weak. Clone size is not always given. Where it is, it says once, few, many or a class for expanded clones.

D gene: TRBD1
J gene: TRBJ2-7
V gene: TRBV12-3/TRBV12-4
clone size: few
CDR3 DNA: TGTGCCAGCAGTTATAGACAGGGGGCCCGGTACGAGCAGTACTTC
CDR3 protein: CASSYRQGARYEQYF

D gene: NA
J gene: TRBJ1-5
V gene: TRBV7-8
clone size: few
CDR3 DNA: TGTGCCAGCAGCTTGGCAGCCCAGCCCCAGCATTTT
CDR3 protein: CASSLAAQPQHF

D gene: NA
J gene: TRBJ2-3
V gene: TRBV12-3/TRBV12-4
clone size: many
CDR3 DNA: TGTGCCAGCAGGATCGGACACAGCACAGATACGCAGTATTTT
CDR3 protein: CASRIGHSTDTQYF

D gene: NA
J gene: TRBJ2-2
V gene: TRBV5-1
clone size: many
CDR3 DNA: TGCGCCAGCAGCTTGGGGTCAGGGTCACCCGGGGAGCTGTTTTTT
CDR3 protein: CASSLGSGSPGELFF

D gene: NA
J gene: TRBJ2-7
V gene: TRBV5-1
clone size: many
CDR3 DNA: TGCGCCAGCAACGGCCTGGGGGCCTCCTACGAGCAGTACTTC
CDR3 protein: CASNGLGASYEQYF

D gene: NA
J gene: TRBJ2-7
V gene: TRBV19
clone size: many
CDR3 DNA: TGTGCCAGTAGGCCTGACCCCAGGACGGACGAGCAGTACTTC
CDR3 protein: CASRPDPRTDEQYF

D gene: NA
J gene: TRBJ2-7
V gene: TRBV28
clone size: once
CDR3 DNA: TGTGCCAGCAGTTTACGGGCAAGGGGCTCCCGGCGATACGAGCAGTACTTC
CDR3 protein: CASSLRARGSRRYEQYF

D gene: NA
J gene: TRBJ2-3
V gene: TRBV28
clone size: many
CDR3 DNA: TGTGCCAGCAGTTTATCCACCAGAATCACAGATACGCAGTATTTT
CDR3 protein: CASSLSTRITDTQYF

D gene: TRBD1
J gene: TRBJ1-3
V gene: TRBV5-1
clone size: many
CDR3 DNA: TGCGCCAGCAGATCCACGACAGGGGACTCTGGAAACACCATATATTTT
CDR3 protein: CASRSTTGDSGNTIYF

D gene: NA
J gene: TRBJ2-3
V gene: TRBV25-1
clone size: many
CDR3 DNA: TGTGCCAGCAGTGAAACGGGGCGCACAGATACGCAGTATTTT
CDR3 protein: CASSETGRTDTQYF

D gene: NA
J gene: TRBJ2-5
V gene: TRBV6-1
clone size: many
CDR3 DNA: TGTGCCAGCAGTGTAACAGGGGGGGGGCAAGAGACCCAGTACTTC
CDR3 protein: CASSVTGGGQETQYF

D gene: NA
J gene: TRBJ1-2
V gene: TRBV5-5
clone size: many
CDR3 DNA: TGTGCCAGCAGCTCCGGGACCGGATCCTATGGCTACACCTTC
CDR3 protein: CASSSGTGSYGYTF

D gene: NA
J gene: TRBJ1-4
V gene: TRBV29-1
clone size: many
CDR3 DNA: TGCAGCGCCAGACTGGACTCGAAACTGTTTTTT
CDR3 protein: CSARLDSKLFF

D gene: NA
J gene: TRBJ2-7
V gene: TRBV7-9
clone size: few
CDR3 DNA: TGTGCCAGCAGCTTAGTTTCAGGCTACTACGAGCAGTACTTC
CDR3 protein: CASSLVSGYYEQYF

D gene: NA
J gene: TRBJ2-2
V gene: TRBV6-5
clone size: many
CDR3 DNA: TGTGCCAGCTTAAAGGGAGCGAACACCGGGGAGCTGTTTTTT
CDR3 protein: CASLKGANTGELFF

D gene: NA
J gene: TRBJ1-2
V gene: TRBV4-3
clone size: NA
CDR3 DNA: TGCGCCAGCAGCCAAGGCACGACAGTGGCCGGCGGCTACACCTTC
CDR3 protein: CASSQGTTVAGGYTF

D gene: NA
J gene: TRBJ1-3
V gene: TRBV6-5
clone size: many
CDR3 DNA: TGTGCCAGCAGTTACGACGGCCGTTCTGGAAACACCATATATTTT
CDR3 protein: CASSYDGRSGNTIYF

D gene: NA
J gene: TRBJ1-2
V gene: TRBV28
clone size: many
CDR3 DNA: TGTGCCAGCAGTGCGGCCTCGGCAAGGCAGTATGGCTACACCTTC
CDR3 protein: CASSAASARQYGYTF

D gene: NA
J gene: TRBJ2-1
V gene: TRBV28
clone size: once
CDR3 DNA: TGTGCCAGGGGCTTCGGGCTCGTGAAATTCTTC
CDR3 protein: CARGFGLVKFF

D gene: NA
J gene: TRBJ1-6
V gene: TRBV6-1
clone size: many
CDR3 DNA: TGTGCCAGCAGTGACCATCCTAATTCACCCCTCCACTTT
CDR3 protein: CASSDHPNSPLHF

D gene: TRBD1
J gene: TRBJ1-3
V gene: TRBV7-9
clone size: few
CDR3 DNA: TGTGCCAGCAGCGATCAGGGGGCGGCCTCTGGAAACACCATATATTTT
CDR3 protein: CASSDQGAASGNTIYF

D gene: NA
J gene: TRBJ2-7
V gene: TRBV5-1
clone size: many
CDR3 DNA: TGCGCCAGCAGCTTGGATGCGGGGAGCTCCTACGAGCAGTACTTC
CDR3 protein: CASSLDAGSSYEQYF

D gene: TRBD2
J gene: TRBJ2-1
V gene: TRBV6-5
clone size: NA
CDR3 DNA: TGTGCCAGCAGTTACGGGGGGGACTCCTACAATGAGCAGTTCTTC
CDR3 protein: CASSYGGDSYNEQFF

D gene: NA
J gene: TRBJ1-6
V gene: TRBV6-2/TRBV6-3
clone size: many
CDR3 DNA: TGTGCCAGCAGCTCCCGGGGCTCGGATTCACCCCTCCACTTT
CDR3 protein: CASSSRGSDSPLHF

D gene: TRBD2
J gene: TRBJ2-7
V gene: TRBV20-1
clone size: NA
CDR3 DNA: TGCAGTGCTAGAGACGGACTAGCGGGGGGATTCTCCTACGAGCAGTACTTC
CDR3 protein: CSARDGLAGGFSYEQYF

D gene: TRBD1
J gene: TRBJ2-7
V gene: TRBV5-6
clone size: many
CDR3 DNA: TGTGCCAGCAGCTTGATAACAGGGGTGTCTAGCGAGCAGTACTTC
CDR3 protein: CASSLITGVSSEQYF

D gene: TRBD2
J gene: TRBJ2-7
V gene: TRBV6-1
clone size: many
CDR3 DNA: TGTGCCAGCAGTGGACTAGCGGGAGGGCACGAGCAGTACTTC
CDR3 protein: CASSGLAGGHEQYF

D gene: NA
J gene: TRBJ2-4
V gene: TRBV7-2
clone size: many
CDR3 DNA: TGTGCCAGCAGCCCCCCGAGGACGGGGGCCAGGAACATTCAGTACTTC
CDR3 protein: CASSPPRTGARNIQYF

D gene: NA
J gene: TRBJ2-7
V gene: TRBV29-1
clone size: many
CDR3 DNA: TGCAGCGTGAAGGGACTCGCGTTACGGGAGCAGTACTTC
CDR3 protein: CSVKGLALREQYF

D gene: TRBD2
J gene: TRBJ2-2
V gene: TRBV27
clone size: many
CDR3 DNA: TGTGCCAGCAGTCCCGGACTAGCCACCGGGGAGCTGTTTTTT
CDR3 protein: CASSPGLATGELFF

D gene: NA
J gene: TRBJ2-1
V gene: TRBV9
clone size: NA
CDR3 DNA: TGTGCCAGCAGCGGGGGGTACACGGGAGCCTCCTACAATGAGCAGTTCTTC
CDR3 protein: CASSGGYTGASYNEQFF

D gene: TRBD1
J gene: TRBJ2-7
V gene: TRBV7-3
clone size: few
CDR3 DNA: TGTGCCAGCAGCTTAACGACAGGGGACTGCTACGAGCAGTACTTC
CDR3 protein: CASSLTTGDCYEQYF

D gene: TRBD2
J gene: TRBJ2-2
V gene: TRBV4-2
clone size: NA
CDR3 DNA: TGTGCCAGCAGCCCCCCGAGGACTAGCGGGGGGCCCTTCACCGGGGAGCTGTTTTTT
CDR3 protein: CASSPPRTSGGPFTGELFF

D gene: TRBD1
J gene: TRBJ1-5
V gene: TRBV19
clone size: many
CDR3 DNA: TGTGCCAGTAGTGCCACAGGGGGCGGACAGCCCCAGCATTTT
CDR3 protein: CASSATGGGQPQHF

D gene: NA
J gene: TRBJ2-7
V gene: TRBV9
clone size: NA
CDR3 DNA: TGTGCCAGCAGCGTAGCCTGGGGGGACAACGAGCAGTACTTC
CDR3 protein: CASSVAWGDNEQYF

D gene: NA
J gene: TRBJ2-5
V gene: TRBV9
clone size: many
CDR3 DNA: TGTGCCAGCAGCGTAGGGCCAGTCCTAGGGGGGGAGACCCAGTACTTC
CDR3 protein: CASSVGPVLGGETQYF

D gene: NA
J gene: TRBJ1-1
V gene: TRBV29-1
clone size: many
CDR3 DNA: TGCAGCGTTTTAGGAACCCTTGGGAACACTGAAGCTTTCTTT
CDR3 protein: CSVLGTLGNTEAFF

D gene: NA
J gene: TRBJ1-5
V gene: TRBV7-8
clone size: many
CDR3 DNA: TGTGCCAGCAGCTTGATCGGGGGGCGTAATCAGCCCCAGCATTTT
CDR3 protein: CASSLIGGRNQPQHF

D gene: TRBD1
J gene: TRBJ1-2
V gene: TRBV29-1
clone size: many
CDR3 DNA: TGCAGCGTTCGCGGGACAGGCTACTATGGCTACACCTTC
CDR3 protein: CSVRGTGYYGYTF

D gene: TRBD2
J gene: TRBJ2-1
V gene: TRBV11-2
clone size: NA
CDR3 DNA: TGTGCCAGCAGCCTGGGACTAGCGGGAGCCTCCTCCTACAATGAGCAGTTCTTC
CDR3 protein: CASSLGLAGASSYNEQFF

D gene: NA
J gene: TRBJ1-5
V gene: TRBV7-2
clone size: many
CDR3 DNA: TGTGCCAGCAGCTTAAAGGGGGGTAACCCCCAGCATTTT
CDR3 protein: CASSLKGGNPQHF

D gene: NA
J gene: TRBJ2-5
V gene: TRBV4-3
clone size: many
CDR3 DNA: TGCGCCAGCAGCCAAGATTCCGGGGGCCGAGAGACCCAGTACTTC
CDR3 protein: CASSQDSGGRETQYF

D gene: NA
J gene: TRBJ2-2
V gene: TRBV15
clone size: NA
CDR3 DNA: TGTGCCACCAGCCCACAGGTCGGTGGCACCGGGGAGCTGTTTTTT
CDR3 protein: CATSPQVGGTGELFF

D gene: NA
J gene: TRBJ2-2
V gene: TRBV5-6
clone size: many
CDR3 DNA: TGTGCCAGCAGCCCACTGTCGGGGACGGGCGGGGAGCTGTTTTTT
CDR3 protein: CASSPLSGTGGELFF

D gene: NA
J gene: TRBJ2-7
V gene: TRBV3-1
clone size: many
CDR3 DNA: TGTGCCAGCAGCCAAGATAGGGGGGATGTAGGCAGATCCTACGAGCAGTACTTC
CDR3 protein: CASSQDRGDVGRSYEQYF

D gene: NA
J gene: TRBJ2-7
V gene: TRBV12-3/TRBV12-4
clone size: many
CDR3 DNA: TGTGCCAGCAGTTTTGGGACTTTCTACGAGCAGTACTTC
CDR3 protein: CASSFGTFYEQYF

D gene: NA
J gene: TRBJ2-2
V gene: TRBV19
clone size: NA
CDR3 DNA: TGTGCCAGTAGTCCAGAGGTGGGCACCGGGGAGCTGTTTTTT
CDR3 protein: CASSPEVGTGELFF

D gene: NA
J gene: TRBJ2-7
V gene: TRBV28
clone size: many
CDR3 DNA: TGTGCCAGCAGCTCCAACACCTACGAGCAGTACTTC
CDR3 protein: CASSSNTYEQYF

D gene: TRBD1
J gene: TRBJ1-5
V gene: TRBV7-9
clone size: many
CDR3 DNA: TGTGCCAGCAGCCGGGACAGGGGGCGTTTGGGCAATCAGCCCCAGCATTTT
CDR3 protein: CASSRDRGRLGNQPQHF

D gene: NA
J gene: TRBJ1-1
V gene: TRBV27
clone size: many
CDR3 DNA: TGTGCCAGCAGACCACTGACGAACACTGAAGCTTTCTTT
CDR3 protein: CASRPLTNTEAFF

D gene: NA
J gene: TRBJ2-7
V gene: TRBV20-1
clone size: many
CDR3 DNA: TGCAGTGCCCCGGACTATCTCGTCTCCTACGAGCAGTACTTC
CDR3 protein: CSAPDYLVSYEQYF

D gene: NA
J gene: TRBJ1-4
V gene: TRBV4-1
clone size: NA
CDR3 DNA: TGCGCCAGCAGCCAAGTGGGCGGTCTCGAAAAACTGTTTTTT
CDR3 protein: CASSQVGGLEKLFF

D gene: NA
J gene: TRBJ1-5
V gene: TRBV10-2
clone size: many
CDR3 DNA: TGCGCCAGCAGTGCTGCAAGTAGCAATCAGCCCCAGCATTTT
CDR3 protein: CASSAASSNQPQHF

D gene: NA
J gene: TRBJ2-1
V gene: TRBV29-1
clone size: NA
CDR3 DNA: TGCAGCGGCGGGACTCGCCCCTTCGATGAGCAGTTCTTC
CDR3 protein: CSGGTRPFDEQFF